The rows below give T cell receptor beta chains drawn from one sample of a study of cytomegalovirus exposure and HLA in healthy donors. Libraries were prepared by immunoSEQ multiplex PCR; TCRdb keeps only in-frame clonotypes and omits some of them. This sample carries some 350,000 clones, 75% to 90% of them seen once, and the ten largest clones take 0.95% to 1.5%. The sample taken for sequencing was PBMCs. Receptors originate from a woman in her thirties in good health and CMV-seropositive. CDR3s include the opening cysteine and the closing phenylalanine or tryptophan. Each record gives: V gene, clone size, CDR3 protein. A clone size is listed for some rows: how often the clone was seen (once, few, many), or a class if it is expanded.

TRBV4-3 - CASSQDRAGGTEAFF
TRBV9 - CASSVHRTSVGYNEQFF
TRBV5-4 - CASSLGTGVEKLFF
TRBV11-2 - CASSPTGWVYGYTF
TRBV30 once CAWSFPGRVEGYTF
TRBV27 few CASSFRTGELFF
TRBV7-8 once CASSLGLRVPEAFF
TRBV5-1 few CASSFRGSYGYTF
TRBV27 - CASSSRAPFEKLFF
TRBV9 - CASSTGTSVSTDTQYF
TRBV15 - CATSRGYDTEAFF
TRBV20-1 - CSPRVGTEAFF
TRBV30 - CAWSDVSTGASEKLFF
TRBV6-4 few CASSDTRGSPLHF
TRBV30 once CAWSVIRQGFNSGANVLTF
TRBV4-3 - CASSQDLFTSSYNEQFF
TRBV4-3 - CASSPALGRGSTYEQYF
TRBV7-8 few CASSLAGIYEQYF
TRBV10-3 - CATRTGGNQPQHF
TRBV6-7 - CASSFSGHSNQPQHF
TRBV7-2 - CASSPIAGKTYEQYF
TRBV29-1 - CSVVVWTGVETQYF
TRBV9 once CASSVASGADTQYF
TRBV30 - CAWTVRRAAGGSPLHF
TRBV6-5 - CASSSVKNTEAFF
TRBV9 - CASSARQGYQETQYF
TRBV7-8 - CASSLWPGYQETQYF
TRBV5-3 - CARSLGQGLGEQYF
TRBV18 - CASSPGEGVGKLFF
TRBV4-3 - CASSQDGGTSGGYNEQFF
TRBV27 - CASSLWGSTYEQYF
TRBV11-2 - CASSLDFSGNQPQHF
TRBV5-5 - CASSVTGRTNEQFF
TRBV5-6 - CASSADRDYGYTF
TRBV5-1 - CASSLGGYEQYF
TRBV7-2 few CASSTSLGGGYTF
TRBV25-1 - CASSDGLAGAHEQFF
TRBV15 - CATSRAGPEGAFF
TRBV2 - CASSETGTRAGEQYF
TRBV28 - CASRPLRAGGLDGSYNEQFF
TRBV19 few CASSYQGVGGYTF
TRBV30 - CAWNPEGTSGGHEQYF